One T cell receptor (beta chain) is described in this entry. All donors participated as healthy donors of bone marrow. Per the germline V gene, CDR1 is LGHNA and CDR2 is YSLEER. The CDR3 is 17 residues long. V lost 0 bases to trimming and J lost 1 base; unmatched junction nucleotides: 7. This entry is derived from a study of cytomegalovirus exposure and HLA in healthy donors. The wider study: The early release's HLA-typed donors yielded some 85 million unique TCRs.

The study ran its PCR with 60 Vbeta and 13 Jbeta primers. The protocol was immunoSEQ multiplex PCR, while the TCRdb copy is restricted to in-frame clones and leaves out a portion. The sample shows more than 150,000 clones, less than 90% of them seen only once. The source is a man aged 45-65 years in good health and CMV-seronegative. Sequenced: PBMCs. This rearrangement joins TRBV4-3 to TRBJ1-1; 8 nucleotides match TRBD1. CDR3 sequence reads: CASSQDIFDRGNTEAFF. The CDR3, as DNA: TGCGCCAGCAGCCAAGATATTTTCGACAGGGGGAACACTGAAGCTTTCTTT.